This T cell receptor (beta chain) was sequenced for a study of cytomegalovirus exposure and HLA in healthy donors. Across the whole study: Among the roughly 430 genotyped donors, 65% to 90% were placed in the Caucasian-associated ancestry cluster.

The study ran its PCR with 60 Vbeta and 13 Jbeta primers. Original processing notes: A later analysis tallied tens of millions of unique TCR beta chains, 9.5 million to 14 million of them shared. The protocol was immunoSEQ multiplex PCR, while the TCRdb copy is restricted to in-frame clones and leaves out a portion. V, J and clone size were drawn from that table, and D and trimming were deduced from the DNA. The sample consists of roughly 99,000 clones, 70% to 80% of them appearing once. A word on this clone: What it binds is unknown.

Findings and limits, study-wide: Most TCR beta V segments were productive about 90% or about 30% of the time in an earlier analysis. In a later analysis, compared with equally common non-associated chains, HLA-associated beta chains were more expanded.

The sequence was collected from a man in his sixties in good health and CMV-seropositive. The sample consisted of PBMCs.

For the CDR3, the DNA is TGTGCCAGCAGTTACAGGGGGACAGTTAATAATTCACCCCTCCACTTT. As protein: CASSYRGTVNNSPLHF. The J gene is TRBJ1-6, the V gene TRBV6-5; the match to TRBD1 covers 7 bases. This CDR3 spans 16 amino acids. The ends lost 2 bases at V and 5 bases at J; junction bases unmatched: 6. Germline V gene data show CDR1 as MNHEY and CDR2 as SVGAGI.